Here is one T cell receptor beta chain with its context. Its antigen remains unknown. V lost 5 bases and J lost 3, with 20 bases in between. CDR1 is MDHEN and CDR2 is SYDVKM in the germline V gene. The CDR3 covers 16 residues. These data belong to a study of metastatic and nonmetastatic thyroid tumors. Turning to the study itself: Comparison of repertoires was carried out across blood and tumor or nodule tissue from malignant and benign thyroid patients. Study-level results: Across blood and tumor, TCR beta diversity in malignant thyroid tumors was reportedly significantly higher than in benign nodules.

In the original workflow: The authors used CDR3 differences across clinicopathological groups to build a distant-metastasis classifier for papillary thyroid cancer. TCRdb reprocessed the PCR reads via MiXCR. The authors' filters were not applied to this entry. The top ten hold 13% of the sample, which has 20,000 to 30,000 clones, roughly 20% seen once. Each patient went into thyroid surgery without having received any treatment. This chain connects TRBV28 to TRBJ2-7, with D perhaps matching TRBD1 or TRBD2 (5 bases each). The sequence was collected from a male donor with papillary thyroid cancer or a benign thyroid nodule (not recorded which). Some clones in this sample may be carry-over from other donors' samples. The material sequenced was blood. CDR3 in DNA: TGTGCCAGCAGTCGATTCGGGGCTAGCTGCAACTACGAGCAGTACTTC. Translation: CASSRFGASCNYEQYF.